The clone carrying this T cell receptor (beta chain) was counted a few times. The antigen remains unidentified. After removal of 5 bases from V and 6 bases from J, the junction contained 6 bases not matched to a gene. This CDR3 has 16 residues. Germline CDR1 and CDR2: SGHNT and YENEEA. The data were obtained in a study of cytomegalovirus exposure and HLA in healthy donors. Looking at the study overall: The 100 to 150 validation repertoires and the roughly 680 first-cohort repertoires shared a platform, a later analysis reported.

Produced via immunoSEQ multiplex PCR; TCRdb's table is partial and in-frame only. The sample has about 250,000 clones, about 90% seen once. Broader study findings: Altogether, 150 or so TCR beta chains were recorded as cytomegalovirus-associated. Most TCR sequences were rare, but some public TCRs occurred in many donors.

This receptor was identified in a man aged 18 to 30 in good health and CMV-seropositive. This sequence joins TRBV11-3 and TRBJ2-1, with 14 bases that match TRBD2. The sequenced sample was PBMCs. The CDR3 DNA is TGTGCCAGCAGCCCCCGACTAGCGGGAGGGCGCAATGAGCAGTTCTTC. It translates to CASSPRLAGGRNEQFF.